The present entry profiles one T cell receptor beta chain with its context. The sample comes from a study of blood T cells in healthy people across ages. V was trimmed by 7 bases and J by 4 bases, leaving 19 bases between them. Germline V gene lookup returns CDR1 SQVTM and CDR2 ANQGSEA. This CDR3 region has 14 residues. It was with a sample-barcoded 5' primer and a J-beta primer mix that a second PCR of about 6 to 12 cycles was run. TCRdb re-called the 5' RACE reads through MiXCR, storing one row per CDR3 protein. The table has around 1,900,000 distinct CDR3 sequences, about two fifths seen once. This rearrangement joins TRBV29-1 to TRBJ2-5; a weak D match, TRBD2 (5 bases). The receptor was derived from a human donor in good health. The sequenced sample consisted of blood. The CDR3 loop reads CSAAESGVRETQYF. The CDR3 nucleotides are TGCAGCGCCGCAGAATCCGGGGTAAGAGAGACCCAGTACTTC.